This is a list of T cell receptor beta chains from one sample in a study of cytomegalovirus exposure and HLA in healthy donors. Produced via immunoSEQ multiplex PCR; TCRdb's table is partial and in-frame only. This table holds 60,000 to 80,000 clones, approximately 80% found once. The sequencing input was PBMCs. These receptors came from a man younger than 40 in good health and CMV-seronegative. CDR3s include the opening cysteine and the closing phenylalanine or tryptophan. The order of the fields is D gene, clone size, J gene, V gene, CDR3 DNA, CDR3 protein. The D gene is left open where the match is weak. Clone size is given for some rows only: seen once, a few or many times, or a class if the clone is expanded.

D: TRBD2
size: .
J: TRBJ2-5
V: TRBV15
DNA: TGTGCCACCAGCAGGTATAGCGGGGGGGCTCAAGAGACCCAGTACTTC
CDR3: CATSRYSGGAQETQYF

D: .
size: .
J: TRBJ2-1
V: TRBV10-3
DNA: TGTGCCATCGGAACTCAGGGGCAACTATACAATGAGCAGTTCTTC
CDR3: CAIGTQGQLYNEQFF

D: .
size: .
J: TRBJ1-3
V: TRBV4-3
DNA: TGCGCCAGCAGCCAAGCGCAGACTTCCTCTGGAAACACCATATATTTT
CDR3: CASSQAQTSSGNTIYF

D: .
size: once
J: TRBJ2-7
V: TRBV18
DNA: TGTGCCAGCTCACCCGAAACAGGGAATAAAAGGTACGAGCAGTACTTC
CDR3: CASSPETGNKRYEQYF

D: .
size: once
J: TRBJ2-5
V: TRBV19
DNA: TGTGCCAGTAGTCGGAGCGGGGAGACCCAGTACTTC
CDR3: CASSRSGETQYF

D: .
size: few
J: TRBJ2-2
V: TRBV28
DNA: TGTGCCAGCAGGACCGCGGAAAACACCGGGGAGCTGTTTTTT
CDR3: CASRTAENTGELFF

D: .
size: few
J: TRBJ1-3
V: TRBV19
DNA: TGTGCCAGTAGTATGTCCGGACAGTCCGCCTCTGGAAACACCATATATTTT
CDR3: CASSMSGQSASGNTIYF

D: .
size: .
J: TRBJ2-6
V: TRBV7-3
DNA: TGTGCCAGCAGCCAGGGTGATGGGGCCAACGTCCTGACTTTC
CDR3: CASSQGDGANVLTF

D: TRBD2
size: .
J: TRBJ2-1
V: TRBV29-1
DNA: TGCAGCACTACCCCCGCCAAGCGGGGCTACAATGAGCAGTTCTTC
CDR3: CSTTPAKRGYNEQFF

D: .
size: .
J: TRBJ1-1
V: TRBV9
DNA: TGTGCCAGCAGCGTAGTCGGGACTGAAGCTTTCTTT
CDR3: CASSVVGTEAFF

D: .
size: .
J: TRBJ2-3
V: TRBV28
DNA: TGTGCCAGCAGTTTGGGCGGGGCCTACACATATACGCAGTATTTT
CDR3: CASSLGGAYTYTQYF

D: TRBD2
size: .
J: TRBJ2-5
V: TRBV5-1
DNA: TGCGCCAGCAGCTTGGGTAGCGGGGTAAAGACCCAGTACTTC
CDR3: CASSLGSGVKTQYF

D: TRBD1
size: .
J: TRBJ1-1
V: TRBV4-2
DNA: TGTGCCAGCAGCCCCCTCCCTCGGACAGGCCCGGAAGCTTTCTTT
CDR3: CASSPLPRTGPEAFF

D: .
size: .
J: TRBJ2-7
V: TRBV29-1
DNA: TGCAGCGTTTACAGGGACTACGAGCAGTACTTC
CDR3: CSVYRDYEQYF

D: .
size: .
J: TRBJ2-2
V: TRBV4-1
DNA: TGCGCCAGCAGCCTTAGGACTATTCCTCCGAACACCGGGGAGCTGTTTTTT
CDR3: CASSLRTIPPNTGELFF

D: .
size: few
J: TRBJ1-2
V: TRBV6-5
DNA: TGTGCCAGCAGGGAACCGACAGGCAACTATGGCTACACCTTC
CDR3: CASREPTGNYGYTF

D: TRBD1
size: .
J: TRBJ2-7
V: TRBV5-1
DNA: TGCGCCAGCAGCTCGACAGGGATCGAGCAGTACTTC
CDR3: CASSSTGIEQYF